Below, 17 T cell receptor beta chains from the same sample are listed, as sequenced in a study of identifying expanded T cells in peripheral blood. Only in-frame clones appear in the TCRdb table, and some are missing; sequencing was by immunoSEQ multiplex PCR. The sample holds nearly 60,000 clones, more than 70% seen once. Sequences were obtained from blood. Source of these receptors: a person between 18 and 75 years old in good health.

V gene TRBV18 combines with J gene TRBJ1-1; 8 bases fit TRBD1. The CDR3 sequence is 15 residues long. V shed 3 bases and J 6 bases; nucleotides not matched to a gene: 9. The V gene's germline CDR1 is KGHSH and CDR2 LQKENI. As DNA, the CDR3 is TGTGCCAGCTCACCCGCGACAGGGGAAGGAGCTGAAGCTTTCTTT. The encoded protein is CASSPATGEGAEAFF.

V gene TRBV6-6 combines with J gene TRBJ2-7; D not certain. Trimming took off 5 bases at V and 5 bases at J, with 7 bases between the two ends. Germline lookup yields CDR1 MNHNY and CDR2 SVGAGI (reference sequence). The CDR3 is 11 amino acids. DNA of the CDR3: TGTGCCAGCAGTCAGACTGACGAGCAGTACTTC. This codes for CASSQTDEQYF.

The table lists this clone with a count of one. CDR3 DNA sequence: TGTGCCAGCAGCTTGGAGGTCACCTATGGCTACACCTTC. Protein: CASSLEVTYGYTF. The chain uses TRBV5-6 and TRBJ1-2; D is unclear. CDR1 and CDR2 from the germline V gene are SGHDT and YYEEEE. V shed 0 bases and J shed 4 bases, with 7 bases lying between them. This CDR3 spans 13 amino acids.

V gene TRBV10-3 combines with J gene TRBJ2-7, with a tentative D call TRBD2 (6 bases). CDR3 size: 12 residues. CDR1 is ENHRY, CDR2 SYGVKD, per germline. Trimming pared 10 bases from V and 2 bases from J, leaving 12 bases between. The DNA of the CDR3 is TGTGCCACCGCCGGGAGCCCCTACGAGCAGTACTTC. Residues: CATAGSPYEQYF.

The CDR3 reads CASSSRVGETQYF. In DNA form, the CDR3 reads TGTGCCAGCAGCTCAAGGGTCGGGGAGACCCAGTACTTC. This rearrangement joins TRBV7-9 to TRBJ2-5; D unresolved. Trimming left V 4 bases short and J 5 bases short, with 11 bases between. From germline, CDR1 is SEHNR and CDR2 FQNEAQ (reference sequence). This CDR3 contains 13 residues.

The chain's CDR3 is CASSIQVAQETQYF. The CDR3 bases are TGTGCCAGCAGTATCCAAGTAGCCCAAGAGACCCAGTACTTC. The chain has TRBV7-9 and TRBJ2-5; the D is unclear. V shed 6 bases and J shed 1 base, with 12 bases lying between them. Germline assignment: CDR1 SEHNR and CDR2 FQNEAQ (reference sequence). The CDR3 sequence is 14 residues long.

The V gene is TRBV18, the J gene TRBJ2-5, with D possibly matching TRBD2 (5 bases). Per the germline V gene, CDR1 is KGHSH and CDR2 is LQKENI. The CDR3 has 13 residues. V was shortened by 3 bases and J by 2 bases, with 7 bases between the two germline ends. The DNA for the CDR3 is TGTGCCAGCTCACCGCCGGGACAAGAGACCCAGTACTTC. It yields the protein CASSPPGQETQYF.

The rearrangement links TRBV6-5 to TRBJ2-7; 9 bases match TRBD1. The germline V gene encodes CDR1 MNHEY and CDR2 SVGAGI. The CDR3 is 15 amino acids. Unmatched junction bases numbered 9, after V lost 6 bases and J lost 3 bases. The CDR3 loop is CASRASGTGIYEQYF. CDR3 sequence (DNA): TGTGCCAGCAGAGCTTCCGGGACAGGGATCTACGAGCAGTACTTC.

The DNA for the CDR3 is TGTGCCAGCAGTGGGGACAGGGGATATGAAAAACTGTTTTTT. Amino acids: CASSGDRGYEKLFF. This chain connects TRBV2 to TRBJ1-4; 10 nucleotides agree with TRBD1. Trimming cost V 4 bases and J 6 bases; bases outside gene matches: 2. The germline V gene has CDR1 SNHLY and CDR2 FYNNEI. CDR3 length: 14 residues.

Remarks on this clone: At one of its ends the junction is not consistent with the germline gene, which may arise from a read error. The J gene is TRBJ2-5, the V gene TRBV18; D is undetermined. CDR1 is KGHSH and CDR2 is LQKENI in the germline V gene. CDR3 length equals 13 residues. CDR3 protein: CASSPHGTEAQYF. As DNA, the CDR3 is TGTGCCAGCTCACCGCATGGAACAGAGGCCCAGTACTTC.

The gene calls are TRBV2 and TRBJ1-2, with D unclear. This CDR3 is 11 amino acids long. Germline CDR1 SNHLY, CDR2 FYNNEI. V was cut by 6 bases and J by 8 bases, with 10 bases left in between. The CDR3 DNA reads TGTGCCAGCAGGGGAGATGAGGGCTACACCTTC. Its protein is CASRGDEGYTF.

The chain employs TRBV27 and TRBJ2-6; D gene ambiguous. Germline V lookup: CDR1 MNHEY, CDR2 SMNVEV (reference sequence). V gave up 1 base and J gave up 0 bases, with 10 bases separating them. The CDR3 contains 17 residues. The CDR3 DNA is TGTGCCAGCAGTTTATTAGGAGAGGTCTCTGGGGCCAACGTCCTGACTTTC. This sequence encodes CASSLLGEVSGANVLTF.

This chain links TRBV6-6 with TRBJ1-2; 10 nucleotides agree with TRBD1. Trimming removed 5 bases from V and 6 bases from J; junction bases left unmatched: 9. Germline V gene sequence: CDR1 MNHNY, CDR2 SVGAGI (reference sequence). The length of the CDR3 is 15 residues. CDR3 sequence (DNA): TGTGCCAGCAGTCCCACTGGACAGGGGGGTCATGGCTACACCTTC. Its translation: CASSPTGQGGHGYTF.

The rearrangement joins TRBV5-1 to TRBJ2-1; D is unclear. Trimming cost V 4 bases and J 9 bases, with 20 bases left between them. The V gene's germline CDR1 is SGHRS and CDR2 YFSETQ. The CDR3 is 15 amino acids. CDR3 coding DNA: TGCGCCAGCAGCCTCCAACCGAGACAAGTTTTTGAGCAGTTCTTC. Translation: CASSLQPRQVFEQFF.

CDR3 protein: CAISVTATNEKLFF. In DNA, the CDR3 is TGTGCCATCAGTGTGACAGCAACTAATGAAAAACTGTTTTTT. V usage is TRBV10-3 and J usage is TRBJ1-4; maybe TRBD1 (5 bases). The CDR3 has 14 residues. The V gene's germline CDR1 is ENHRY and CDR2 SYGVKD. The V gene lost 4 bases and the J gene lost 0 bases, with 6 bases spanning the gap.

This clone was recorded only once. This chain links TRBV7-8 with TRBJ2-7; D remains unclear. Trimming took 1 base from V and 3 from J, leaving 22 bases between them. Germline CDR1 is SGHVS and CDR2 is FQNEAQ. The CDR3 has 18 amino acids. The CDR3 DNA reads TGTGCCAGCAGCTTAGTTTGGTCTTCGGCCAGGAGACTCTACGAGCAGTACTTC. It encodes CASSLVWSSARRLYEQYF.

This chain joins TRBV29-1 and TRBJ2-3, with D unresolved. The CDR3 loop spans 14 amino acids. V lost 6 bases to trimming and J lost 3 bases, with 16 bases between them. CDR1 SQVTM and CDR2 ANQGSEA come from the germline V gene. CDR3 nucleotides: TGCAGCGTCTACGACCCGACGGTTACAGATACGCAGTATTTT. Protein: CSVYDPTVTDTQYF.